This entry concerns a single T cell receptor (beta chain). This specimen belongs to a study of OX40 agonist ivuxolimab in advanced cancers. Looking at the study overall: Patients with prior anti-PD-1, anti-PD-L1 or anti-CTLA-4 therapy were eligible; about 41% had some.

Assay used: immunoSEQ multiplex PCR; TCRdb lists only in-frame clones, some missing. The sample holds more than 50,000 clones; 85% are singletons and the top ten take roughly 3.9%. Germline assignment: CDR1 LNHDA and CDR2 SQIVND (reference sequence). The V and J ends lost 11 bases and 9 bases respectively, with 20 bases between them. This CDR3 spans 14 amino acids. The starting material was CD4+ or CD8+ T cells sorted from blood, obtained in a trial of the OX40 agonist ivuxolimab. The J gene is TRBJ1-6, the V gene TRBV19, with a tentative D call TRBD1 (5 bases). This TCR was recovered from an adult with an advanced solid tumor such as melanoma, head and neck, liver or kidney cancer. The DNA of the CDR3 is TGTGCCGGGGGGGACCGTAAAACTGTTTCACCCCTCCACTTT. It specifies CAGGDRKTVSPLHF.